The 19 T cell receptor beta chains listed next were all sequenced from one sample in a study of blood T cell repertoires in COVID-19. Libraries were prepared by immunoSEQ multiplex PCR; TCRdb keeps only in-frame clonotypes and omits some of them. The table includes 130,000 to 150,000 clones, 65% to 85% detected once. Input material: peripheral blood. The receptors originated from a man in his 60s with active or convalescent COVID-19.

The chain joins TRBV2 to TRBJ2-3; a weak D match, TRBD1 (5 bases). V dropped 2 bases and J dropped 0 bases, with 9 bases sitting between them. The CDR3 is 15 residues long. Germline-derived CDR1 and CDR2 are SNHLY and FYNNEI. CDR3 sequence: CASSEQGGSTDTQYF. The CDR3 nucleotides read TGTGCCAGCAGTGAACAGGGCGGCAGCACAGATACGCAGTATTTT. Using reference TRBV2 and TRBJ2-3 for the parts outside the CDR3, the full variable domain is EPEVTQTPSHQVTQMGQEVILRCVPISNHLYFYWYRQILGQKVEFLVSFYNNEISEKSEIFDDQFSVERPDGSNFTLKIRSTKLEDSAMYFCASSEQGGSTDTQYFGPGTRLTVL.

This sequence joins TRBV7-9 and TRBJ2-1; the D gene is possibly TRBD2 (6 bases). The CDR3 length is 17 residues. The germline gives CDR1 SEHNR, CDR2 FQNEAQ (reference sequence). V gave up 6 bases and J gave up 4 bases, with 22 bases separating them. CDR3 DNA sequence: TGTGCCAGCAGTTCCAGCCCGGGGACTCCTTTTTACAATGAGCAGTTCTTC. This sequence encodes CASSSSPGTPFYNEQFF.

CDR3 nucleotide sequence: TGTGCCAGCAGTCCCCGGGGGGTGGTTCGGCACGACCCCAATTCACCCCTCCACTTT. Translation: CASSPRGVVRHDPNSPLHF. This chain joins TRBV6-6 and TRBJ1-6, with D perhaps TRBD1 (5 bases). This CDR3 comprises 19 residues. V lost 5 bases, J lost 7 bases, and 27 bases lay in between. Germline CDR1 reads MNHNY; CDR2 reads SVGAGI (reference sequence).

The chain combines TRBV19 with TRBJ1-2; the match to TRBD1 covers 7 bases. Per the germline V gene, CDR1 is LNHDA and CDR2 is SQIVND (reference sequence). Trimming cost V 5 bases and J 2 bases; bases outside gene matches: 8. This CDR3 has 15 residues. The CDR3 DNA reads as TGTGCCAGTAGTTTTCTAGGGGGCAGGAACTATGGCTACACCTTC. This sequence encodes CASSFLGGRNYGYTF.

The chain recombines TRBV19 with TRBJ2-1, with D possibly matching TRBD2 (6 bases). Trimming stripped 5 bases from V and 6 bases from J, with 23 bases between. The germline V gene has CDR1 LNHDA and CDR2 SQIVND (reference sequence). The CDR3 runs 17 residues. The CDR3 reads CASSARGTGTPRNEQFF. CDR3 sequence (DNA): TGTGCCAGTAGTGCCCGGGGGACGGGTACCCCCCGCAATGAGCAGTTCTTC.

The CDR3, as DNA: TGTGCCAGCAGCGTAGGTGGAGGCAATCAGCCCCAGCATTTT. Amino acids: CASSVGGGNQPQHF. This chain links TRBV9 with TRBJ1-5; D is ambiguous. Trimming took off 0 bases at V and 2 bases at J, with 6 bases between the two ends. CDR3 length: 14 amino acids. The germline V gene encodes CDR1 SGDLS and CDR2 YYNGEE.

This chain connects TRBV5-4 to TRBJ1-1, with 7 bases fitting TRBD1. There are 14 residues in the CDR3. From germline, CDR1 is SGHNT and CDR2 YYREEE (reference sequence). V lost 4 bases and J lost 3; bases outside the gene matches: 6. CDR3 coding DNA: TGTGCCAGCAGCAGACCAGGGGGGTACACTGAAGCTTTCTTT. Protein: CASSRPGGYTEAFF.

The table lists this clone with a few counts. This chain links TRBV25-1 with TRBJ2-7; 11 bases align to TRBD2. Trimming took 4 bases from V and 0 from J; bases not matched to a gene: 5. Per germline, CDR1 MGHDK and CDR2 SYGVNS. CDR3 length: 16 residues. The CDR3 is CASSGPGLADSYEQYF. The DNA for the CDR3 is TGTGCCAGCAGTGGACCGGGACTAGCGGACTCCTACGAGCAGTACTTC.

This rearrangement joins TRBV19 to TRBJ2-3; 8 nucleotides line up with TRBD2. Germline values: CDR1 LNHDA, CDR2 SQIVND (reference sequence). The V gene end was trimmed by 3 bases and the J gene end by 2 bases; junction bases not matched to a gene: 7. The CDR3 runs to 16 residues. In DNA form, the CDR3 reads TGTGCCAGTAGTATCGGACTAGCCAAATACACAGATACGCAGTATTTT. Its protein product is CASSIGLAKYTDTQYF.

V usage is TRBV2 and J usage is TRBJ2-2; no reliable D call. The V gene's germline CDR1 is SNHLY and CDR2 FYNNEI. The V end was cut by 4 bases, the J end by 4 bases, with 10 bases between. The CDR3 runs to 14 residues. This chain's CDR3 is CASSVESRTGELFF. The DNA of the CDR3 is TGTGCCAGCAGTGTGGAGAGCCGCACCGGGGAGCTGTTTTTT.

The chain uses TRBV23-1 and TRBJ1-1; D possibly corresponds to TRBD1 (6 bases). TRBV23-1 belongs to the ORF category, with a function that is uncertain. V was cut by 0 bases and J by 1 base, with 18 bases left in between. The CDR3 is made up of 18 amino acids. For the CDR3, the DNA is TGCGCCAGCAGTCAATCGCGAGGACAGCTTAGTACGAACACTGAAGCTTTCTTT. It is translated as CASSQSRGQLSTNTEAFF.

This rearrangement joins TRBV3-1 (or the pseudogene TRBV3-2) to TRBJ1-6, with 7 bases that match TRBD1. Germline V CDR1 and CDR2: LGHDT, YNNKEL (reference sequence). Germline trimming cut 3 bases from V and 7 bases from J; bases unmatched to any gene: 3. The CDR3 extends over 14 amino acids. The DNA for the CDR3 is TGTGCCAGCAGCCATGAGGGGGCGAATTCACCCCTCCACTTT. Translating gives CASSHEGANSPLHF.

This chain joins TRBV28 and TRBJ1-6; TRBD1 is a possible D gene (6 bases). V lost 1 base and J 13 bases, leaving 17 bases between the germline ends. CDR3 length: 15 amino acids. Germline CDR1 is MDHEN and CDR2 is SYDVKM. The CDR3 is CASSLSAGASSPLHF. Written as DNA, the CDR3 is TGTGCCAGCAGTTTATCGGCAGGGGCTTCTTCGCCCCTCCACTTT. Variable domain in full (rest from reference TRBV28 and TRBJ1-6): DVKVTQSSRYLVKRTGEKVFLECVQDMDHENMFWYRQDPGLGLRLIYFSYDVKMKEKGDIPEGYSVSREKKERFSLILESASTNQTSMYLCASSLSAGASSPLHFGNGTRLTVT.

This chain joins TRBV27 and TRBJ1-1; D is unresolved. This CDR3 has 12 amino acids. CDR1 and CDR2 from the germline V gene are MNHEY and SMNVEV (reference sequence). V lost 6 bases and J lost 1, with 6 bases in between. DNA for the CDR3: TGTGCCAGCAGACGGGGGAACACTGAAGCTTTCTTT. Amino acid sequence: CASRRGNTEAFF.

The gene calls are TRBV6-2 or TRBV6-3 and TRBJ2-1; 11 positions match TRBD2. Germline CDR1 is MNHEY and CDR2 is SVGEGT. Losses at the gene ends were 4 bases for V and 2 bases for J; bases not matched to a gene: 10. The CDR3 is 18 amino acids. This CDR3 is CASSSPWTSGLTYNEQFF. CDR3 sequence (DNA): TGTGCCAGCAGTTCTCCATGGACTAGCGGGCTAACCTACAATGAGCAGTTCTTC.

The rearrangement uses TRBV7-2 and TRBJ2-3; TRBD2 aligns across 10 bases. The CDR3 totals 14 residues. In germline, CDR1 is SGHTA, CDR2 FQGNSA. After removal of 8 bases from V and 4 bases from J, the junction contained 6 bases not matched to a gene. CDR3 in DNA: TGTGCCAGCGGCAGGCTAGCGGGAGCAGATACGCAGTATTTT. Translated, it gives CASGRLAGADTQYF.

This chain links TRBV5-1 with TRBJ2-1; 14 positions agree with TRBD2. The junction had 7 bases not matched to a gene; V was cut back by 10 bases and J by 10 bases. Germline V lookup: CDR1 SGHRS, CDR2 YFSETQ. This CDR3 region has 13 residues. This CDR3 reads CACGTSGSGEQFF. As DNA, the CDR3 is TGCGCCTGCGGGACTAGCGGGAGCGGGGAGCAGTTCTTC.

V gene TRBV13 combines with J gene TRBJ2-1, with a possible D match to TRBD2 (6 bases). CDR3 size: 14 residues. The ends were cut back, 7 bases at V and 8 bases at J, with 18 bases in the middle. CDR1 is PRHDT, CDR2 FYEKMQ, per germline (reference sequence). The CDR3 protein is CASTTSGAGDEQFF. The CDR3 bases are TGTGCCAGCACGACGTCGGGAGCAGGCGATGAGCAGTTCTTC.

This chain joins TRBV12-3 or TRBV12-4 and TRBJ1-1; D is possibly TRBD1 (6 bases). The germline V and J ends were trimmed by 5 bases and 8 bases, with 12 bases remaining between them. The CDR3 runs 12 residues. The CDR3 DNA reads TGTGCCAGCAGTCCCGGACAGCAAGAAGCTTTCTTT. It is translated as CASSPGQQEAFF.